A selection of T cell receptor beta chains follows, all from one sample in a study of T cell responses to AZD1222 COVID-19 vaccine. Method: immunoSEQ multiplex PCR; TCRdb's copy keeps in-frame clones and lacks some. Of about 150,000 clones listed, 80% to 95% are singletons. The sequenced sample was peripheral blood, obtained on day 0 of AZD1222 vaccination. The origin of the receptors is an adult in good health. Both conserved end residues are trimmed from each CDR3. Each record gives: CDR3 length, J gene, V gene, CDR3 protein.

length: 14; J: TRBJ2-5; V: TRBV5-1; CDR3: ASSLVGTRGQETQY
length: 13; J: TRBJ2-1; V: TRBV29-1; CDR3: SAGLGLAGDNEQF
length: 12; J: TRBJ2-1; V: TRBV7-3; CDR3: ASSERWIGDEQF
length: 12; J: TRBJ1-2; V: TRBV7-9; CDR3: ASNLDRVAGGYT
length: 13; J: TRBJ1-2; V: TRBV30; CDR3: AWSTPPDGNYGYT
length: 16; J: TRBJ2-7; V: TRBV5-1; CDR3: ASSLGTGGSASSYEQY
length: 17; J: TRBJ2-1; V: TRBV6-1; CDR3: ASSEDDSARTSGMNEQF
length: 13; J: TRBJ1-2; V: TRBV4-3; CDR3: ASSQGRGWKNGYT
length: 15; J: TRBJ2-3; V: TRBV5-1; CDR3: ASSPGWGEGSTDTQY
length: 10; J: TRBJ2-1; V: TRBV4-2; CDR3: ASSQVNNEQF
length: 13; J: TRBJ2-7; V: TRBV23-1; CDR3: ASSHRDRSSYEQY
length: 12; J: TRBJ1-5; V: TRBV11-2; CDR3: ASSLYSRGQPQH
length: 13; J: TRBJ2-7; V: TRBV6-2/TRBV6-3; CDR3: ASSPRRTQKYEQY
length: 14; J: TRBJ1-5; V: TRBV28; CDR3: ASSWRGGLGNQPQH
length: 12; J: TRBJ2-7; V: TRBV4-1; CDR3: ASSPGQGAYEQY
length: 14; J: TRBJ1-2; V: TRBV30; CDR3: AWSLRSGTGKYGYT
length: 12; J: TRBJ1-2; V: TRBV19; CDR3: ASTPDGTNYGYT
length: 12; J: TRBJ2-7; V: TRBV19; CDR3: ASSMTRGAYEQY
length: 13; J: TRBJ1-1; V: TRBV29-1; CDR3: SVEEIDSKYTEAF
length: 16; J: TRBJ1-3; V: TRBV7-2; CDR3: ASSPRAGGAGFGNTIY
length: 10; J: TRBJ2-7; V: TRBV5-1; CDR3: ASSFQLDEQY
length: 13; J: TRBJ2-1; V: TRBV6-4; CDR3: ASSPIAGDNDEQF
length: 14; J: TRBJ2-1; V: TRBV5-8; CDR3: ASSIVAGAAGNEQF
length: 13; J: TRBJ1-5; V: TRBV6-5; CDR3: ASSTRGGRNQPQH
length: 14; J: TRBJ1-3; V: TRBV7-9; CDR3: ASSLFASTSGNTIY
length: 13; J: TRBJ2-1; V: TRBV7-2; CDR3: ASSLGRGRLGEQF
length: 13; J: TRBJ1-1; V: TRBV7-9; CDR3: ASSTQQGGATEAF
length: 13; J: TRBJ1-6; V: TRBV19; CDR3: ASTQFSSYNSPLH
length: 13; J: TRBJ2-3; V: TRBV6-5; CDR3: ASTGRVGSTDTQY
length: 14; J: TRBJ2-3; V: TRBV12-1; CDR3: ASSPQTSGGTDTQY
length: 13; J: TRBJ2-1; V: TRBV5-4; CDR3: ASTRRRGRTNEQF
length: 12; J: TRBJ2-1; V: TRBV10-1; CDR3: ASSESTGYNEQF
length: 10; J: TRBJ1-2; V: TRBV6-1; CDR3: ASSEGWGGYT
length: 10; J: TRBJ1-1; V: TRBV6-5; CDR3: ASSRPRHEAF
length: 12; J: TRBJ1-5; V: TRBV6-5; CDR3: ASSLSGYNQPQH
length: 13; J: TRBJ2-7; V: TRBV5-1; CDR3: ASSWTEGRFYEQY
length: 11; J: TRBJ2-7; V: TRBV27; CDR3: ASRPSGSYEQY
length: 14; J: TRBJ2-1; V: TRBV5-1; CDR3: ASSSLAPSSYNEQF
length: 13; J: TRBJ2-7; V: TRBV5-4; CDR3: ASSLQGKSSYEQY